The clone carrying this TCR beta chain has only one observation. The antigen is not known. This sample is part of a study of OX40 agonist ivuxolimab in advanced cancers. Looking at the study overall: Three partial responders included one hepatocellular carcinoma patient and two cutaneous melanoma patients. Study results and limitations: Expanded clones were, on average, more numerous among CD8+ T cells than CD4+. Clonal expansion from baseline to week 6 occurred in both CD4+ and CD8+ T cells.

The method was immunoSEQ multiplex PCR; TCRdb's version includes in-frame clones alone and lacks a portion of them. This sample yields tens of thousands of clones, of which around 87% are seen a single time; about 0.99% belongs to the top ten. Trimming left V 2 bases short and J 6 bases short, with 8 bases between. There are 12 residues in the CDR3. In germline, CDR1 is MDHEN, CDR2 SYDVKM. This TCR was sampled from an adult with an advanced solid tumor such as melanoma, head and neck, liver or kidney cancer. The rearrangement links TRBV28 to TRBJ2-7; D gene uncertain. Sequenced material: CD4+ or CD8+ T cells sorted from blood, taken in a trial of the OX40 agonist ivuxolimab. CDR3 DNA sequence: TGTGCCAGCAGTTTACGGACCTCCGAGCAGTACTTC. Its translation: CASSLRTSEQYF. The variable domain in full, with the rest retrieved from reference TRBV28 and TRBJ2-7, is DVKVTQSSRYLVKRTGEKVFLECVQDMDHENMFWYRQDPGLGLRLIYFSYDVKMKEKGDIPEGYSVSREKKERFSLILESASTNQTSMYLCASSLRTSEQYFGPGTRLTVT.